The sequence of this TCR beta chain was determined in a study of graft-versus-host responses after intestinal transplantation. At the level of the study: Each of the recipients got a multivisceral, liver-intestinal, or isolated intestinal transplant. Every recipient underwent anti-thymocyte globulin induction, then tacrolimus and steroids for 2 to 3 years.

Study-wide results and limits: In patients with graft-donor T cell macrochimerism, allograft graft-versus-host to host-versus-graft clonal ratios were high. GvH clones appeared in recipient marrow, some first in ileum or blood.

Note on this clone: Its antigen is unknown.

V was trimmed by 3 bases and J by 2 bases, leaving 17 bases between them. The germline V gene has CDR1 KGHSH and CDR2 LQKENI. The CDR3 loop spans 16 amino acids. Here immunoSEQ multiplex PCR was the method, and the copy in TCRdb shows in-frame clones only, minus some. The data show just over 20,000 clones, around 94% seen once. The chain carries TRBV18 and TRBJ2-7; D gene unclear. The sequencing used PBMCs, collected 262 days after intestinal transplant. This TCR came from a human patient who received an intestinal transplant, so some T cells may come from the graft donor. CDR3: CASSPEAPTATYEQYF. The DNA for the CDR3 is TGTGCCAGCTCACCCGAGGCGCCGACGGCGACCTACGAGCAGTACTTC.